This note documents a single T cell receptor beta chain sequence. Its antigen remains unidentified. The entry originates in a study of T cell responses to AZD1222 COVID-19 vaccine. General study results and limits: The donor group comprised mostly white British people and more females; the analysis possibly underestimated clonal diversity. Baseline serology detected seropositivity in only a handful of AZD1222 recipients. Spike-specific TCR breadth and depth grew following two AZD1222 doses.

Germline assignment: CDR1 SGDLS and CDR2 YYNGEE. Trimming at V came to 3 bases and at J to 7 bases, leaving 2 bases not matched to a gene. CDR3 length equals 13 residues. Using immunoSEQ multiplex PCR, the repertoire was profiled, and TCRdb retains in-frame clones only, with some absent. The sample carries approximately 200,000 clones, approximately 93% recorded once. The sequence came from an adult who received the AZD1222 COVID-19 vaccine. V usage is TRBV9 and J usage is TRBJ2-2, with TRBD1 matching 8 bases. This sample comprised peripheral blood, obtained 28 days after the second AZD1222 dose. The CDR3 region is CASSGTGLGELFF. The DNA for the CDR3 is TGTGCCAGCAGCGGGACAGGGCTCGGGGAGCTGTTTTTT.